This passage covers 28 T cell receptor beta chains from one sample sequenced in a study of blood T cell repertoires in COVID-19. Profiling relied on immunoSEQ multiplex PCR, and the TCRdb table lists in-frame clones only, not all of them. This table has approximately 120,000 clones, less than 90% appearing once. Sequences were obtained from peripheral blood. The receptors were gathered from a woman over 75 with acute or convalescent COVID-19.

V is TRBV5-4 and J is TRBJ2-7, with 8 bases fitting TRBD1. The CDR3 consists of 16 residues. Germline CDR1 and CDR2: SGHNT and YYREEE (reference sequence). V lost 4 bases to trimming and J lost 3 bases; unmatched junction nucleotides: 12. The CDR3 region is CASSRTGTGVLYEQYV. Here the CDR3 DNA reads TGTGCCAGCAGCCGCACCGGGACAGGAGTTCTCTACGAGCAGTACGTC.

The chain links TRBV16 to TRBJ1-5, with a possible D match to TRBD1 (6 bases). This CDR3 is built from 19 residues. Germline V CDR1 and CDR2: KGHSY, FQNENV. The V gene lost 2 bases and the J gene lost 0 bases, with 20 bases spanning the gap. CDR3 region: CASSQHVGAGSYSNQPQHF. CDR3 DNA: TGTGCCAGCAGCCAACATGTGGGGGCAGGGAGCTATAGCAATCAGCCCCAGCATTTT.

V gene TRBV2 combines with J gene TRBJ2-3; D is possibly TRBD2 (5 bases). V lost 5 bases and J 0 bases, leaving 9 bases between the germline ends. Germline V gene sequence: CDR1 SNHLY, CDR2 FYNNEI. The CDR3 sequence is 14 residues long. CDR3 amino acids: CASSPGLSTDTQYF. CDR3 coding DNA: TGTGCCAGCAGTCCAGGACTGAGCACAGATACGCAGTATTTT.

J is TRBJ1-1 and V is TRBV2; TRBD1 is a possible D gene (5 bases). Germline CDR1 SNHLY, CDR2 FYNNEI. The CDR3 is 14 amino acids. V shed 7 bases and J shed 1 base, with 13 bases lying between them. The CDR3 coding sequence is TGTGCCAGCACCAAAATGGGGGGGAACACTGAAGCTTTCTTT. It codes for CASTKMGGNTEAFF.

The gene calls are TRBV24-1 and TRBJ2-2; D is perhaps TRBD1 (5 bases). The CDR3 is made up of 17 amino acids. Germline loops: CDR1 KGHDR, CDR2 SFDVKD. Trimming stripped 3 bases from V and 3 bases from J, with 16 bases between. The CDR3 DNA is TGTGCCACCAGTGATCCTCATGGCAGGGCGGACACCGGGGAGCTGTTTTTT. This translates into CATSDPHGRADTGELFF.

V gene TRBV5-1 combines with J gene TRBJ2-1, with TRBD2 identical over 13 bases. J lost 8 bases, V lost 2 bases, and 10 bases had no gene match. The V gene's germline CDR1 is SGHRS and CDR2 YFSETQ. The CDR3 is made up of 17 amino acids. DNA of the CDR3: TGCGCCAGCAGCTTAATCGGACTAGCGGGGGATGCTGATGAGCAGTTCTTC. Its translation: CASSLIGLAGDADEQFF.

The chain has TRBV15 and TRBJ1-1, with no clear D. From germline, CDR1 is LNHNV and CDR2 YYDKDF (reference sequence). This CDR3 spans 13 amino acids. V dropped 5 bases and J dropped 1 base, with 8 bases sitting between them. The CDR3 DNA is TGTGCCACCAGCCCGAGACAGAACACTGAAGCTTTCTTT. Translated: CATSPRQNTEAFF. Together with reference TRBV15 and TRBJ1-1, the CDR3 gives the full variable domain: DAMVIQNPRYQVTQFGKPVTLSCSQTLNHNVMYWYQQKSSQAPKLLFHYYDKDFNNEADTPDNFQSRRPNTSFCFLDIRSPGLGDTAMYLCATSPRQNTEAFFGQGTRLTVV.

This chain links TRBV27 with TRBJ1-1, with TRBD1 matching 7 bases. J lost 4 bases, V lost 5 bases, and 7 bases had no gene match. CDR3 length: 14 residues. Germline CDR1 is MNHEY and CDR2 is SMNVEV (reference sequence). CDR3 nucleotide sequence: TGTGCCAGCAGTCCCGACAGGGCTGGCACTGAAGCTTTCTTT. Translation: CASSPDRAGTEAFF.

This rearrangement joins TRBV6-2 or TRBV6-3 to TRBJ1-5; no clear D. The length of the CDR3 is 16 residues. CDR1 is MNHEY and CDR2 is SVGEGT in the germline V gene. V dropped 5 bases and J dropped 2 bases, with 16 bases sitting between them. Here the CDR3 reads CASSPWRDTGNQPQHF. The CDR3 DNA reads TGTGCCAGCAGTCCCTGGAGGGATACGGGCAATCAGCCCCAGCATTTT.

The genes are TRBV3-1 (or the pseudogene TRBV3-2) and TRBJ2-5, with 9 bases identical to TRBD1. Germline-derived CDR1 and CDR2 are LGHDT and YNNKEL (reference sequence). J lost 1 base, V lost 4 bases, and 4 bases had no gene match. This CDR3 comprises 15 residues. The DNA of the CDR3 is TGTGCCAGCAGCCCATGGGACAGGGTCCAAGAGACCCAGTACTTC. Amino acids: CASSPWDRVQETQYF.

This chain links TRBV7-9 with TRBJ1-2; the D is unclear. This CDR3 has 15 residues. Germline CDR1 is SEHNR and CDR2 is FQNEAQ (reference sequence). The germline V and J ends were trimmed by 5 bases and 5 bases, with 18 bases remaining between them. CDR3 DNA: TGTGCCAGCAGCCTATTTTTAACCGGGGTGTATGGCTACACCTTC. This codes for CASSLFLTGVYGYTF.

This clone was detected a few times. The chain's CDR3 is CASSPNAGTGGTEAFF. CDR3 nucleotides: TGTGCCAGCAGCCCAAATGCGGGCACAGGGGGCACTGAAGCTTTCTTT. The chain uses TRBV7-9 and TRBJ1-1, with 8 bases fitting TRBD1. Germline values: CDR1 SEHNR, CDR2 FQNEAQ (reference sequence). V was clipped by 5 bases and J by 4 bases; unmatched bases: 12. CDR3 length: 16 residues.

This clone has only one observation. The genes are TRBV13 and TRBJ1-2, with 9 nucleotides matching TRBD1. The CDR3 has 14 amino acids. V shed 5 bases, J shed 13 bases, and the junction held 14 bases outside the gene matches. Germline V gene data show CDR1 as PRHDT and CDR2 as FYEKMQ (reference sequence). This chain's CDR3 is CASSVERQGVDRTF. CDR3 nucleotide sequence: TGTGCCAGCAGCGTAGAAAGACAGGGGGTTGATCGCACCTTC.

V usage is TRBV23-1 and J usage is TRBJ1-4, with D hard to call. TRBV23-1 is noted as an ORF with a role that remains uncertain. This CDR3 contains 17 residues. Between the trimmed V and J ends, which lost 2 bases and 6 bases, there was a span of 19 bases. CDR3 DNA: TGCGCCAGCAGTCAAGCTTCCCCGCACATACGGGATGAAAAACTGTTTTTT. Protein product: CASSQASPHIRDEKLFF.

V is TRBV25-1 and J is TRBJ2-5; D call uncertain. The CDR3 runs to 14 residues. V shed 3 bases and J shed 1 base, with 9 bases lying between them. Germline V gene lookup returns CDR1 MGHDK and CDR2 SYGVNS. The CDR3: CASSDSVFQETQYF. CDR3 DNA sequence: TGTGCCAGCAGTGACAGTGTGTTCCAAGAGACCCAGTACTTC. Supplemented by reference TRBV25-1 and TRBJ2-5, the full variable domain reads EADIYQTPRYLVIGTGKKITLECSQTMGHDKMYWYQQDPGMELHLIHYSYGVNSTEKGDLSSESTVSRIRTEHFPLTLESARPSHTSQYLCASSDSVFQETQYFGPGTRLLVL.

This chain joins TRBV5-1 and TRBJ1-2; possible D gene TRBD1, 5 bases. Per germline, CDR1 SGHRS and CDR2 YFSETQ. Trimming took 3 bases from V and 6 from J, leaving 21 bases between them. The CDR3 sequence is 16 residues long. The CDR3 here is CASSSGSGQGSDGYTF. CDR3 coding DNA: TGCGCCAGCAGCTCAGGCTCAGGGCAGGGCTCGGATGGCTACACCTTC.

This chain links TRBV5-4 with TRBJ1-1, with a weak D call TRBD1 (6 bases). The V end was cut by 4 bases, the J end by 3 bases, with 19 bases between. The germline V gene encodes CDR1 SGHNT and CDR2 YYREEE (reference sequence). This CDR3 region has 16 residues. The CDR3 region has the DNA TGTGCCAGCAGCGAAGGGGGGGGGAGGAGCCACACTGAAGCTTTCTTT. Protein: CASSEGGGRSHTEAFF.

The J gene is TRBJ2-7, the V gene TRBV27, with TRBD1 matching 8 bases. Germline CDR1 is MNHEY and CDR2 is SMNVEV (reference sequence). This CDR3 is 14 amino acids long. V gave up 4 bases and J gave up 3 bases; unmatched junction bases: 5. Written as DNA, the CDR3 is TGTGCCAGCAGTTCCGGGACAGGCATCTACGAGCAGTACTTC. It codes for CASSSGTGIYEQYF.

Here the CDR3 reads CASSYDRALASGELFF. The CDR3 region has the DNA TGCGCCAGCAGCTATGACAGGGCACTAGCCTCGGGGGAGCTGTTTTTT. The V gene is TRBV5-1, the J gene TRBJ2-2; D is perhaps TRBD1 (7 bases). V dropped 3 bases and J dropped 8 bases, with 20 bases sitting between them. The CDR3 spans 16 residues. Germline-derived CDR1 and CDR2 are SGHRS and YFSETQ.

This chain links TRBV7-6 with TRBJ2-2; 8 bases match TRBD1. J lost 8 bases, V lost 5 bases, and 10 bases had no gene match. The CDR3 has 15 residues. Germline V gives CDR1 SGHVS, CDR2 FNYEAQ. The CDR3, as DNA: TGTGCCAGCAGCCCCAGGGGGCGTATGTCAGGGGAGCTGTTTTTT. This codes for CASSPRGRMSGELFF.

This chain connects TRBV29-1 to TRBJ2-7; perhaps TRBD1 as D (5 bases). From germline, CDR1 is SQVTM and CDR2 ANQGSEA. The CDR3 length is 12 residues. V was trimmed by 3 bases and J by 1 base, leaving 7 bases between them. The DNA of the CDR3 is TGCAGCGTTGATGACAGTTCCTACGAGCAGTACTTC. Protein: CSVDDSSYEQYF.

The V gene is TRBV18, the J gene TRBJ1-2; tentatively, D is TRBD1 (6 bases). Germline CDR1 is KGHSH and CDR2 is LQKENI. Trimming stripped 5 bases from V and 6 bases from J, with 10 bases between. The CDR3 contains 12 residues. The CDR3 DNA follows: TGTGCCAGCTCAGAGGACAGCCATGGCTACACCTTC. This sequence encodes CASSEDSHGYTF. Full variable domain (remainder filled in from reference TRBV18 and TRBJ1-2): NAGVMQNPRHLVRRRGQEARLRCSPMKGHSHVYWYRQLPEEGLKFMVYLQKENIIDESGMPKERFSAEFPKEGPSILRIQQVVRGDSAAYFCASSEDSHGYTFGSGTRLTVV.

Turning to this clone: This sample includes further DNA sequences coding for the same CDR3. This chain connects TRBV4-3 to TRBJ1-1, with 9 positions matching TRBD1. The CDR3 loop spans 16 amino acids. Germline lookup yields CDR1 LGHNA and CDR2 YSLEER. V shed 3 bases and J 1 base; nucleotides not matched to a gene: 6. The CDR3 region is CASSHVGQGGNTEAFF. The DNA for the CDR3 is TGCGCCAGCAGCCACGTGGGACAGGGAGGGAACACTGAAGCTTTCTTT.

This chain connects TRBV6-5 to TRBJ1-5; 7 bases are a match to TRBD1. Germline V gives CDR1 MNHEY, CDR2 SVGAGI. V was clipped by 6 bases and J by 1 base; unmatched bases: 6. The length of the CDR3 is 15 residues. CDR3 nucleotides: TGTGCCAGCAGCAAGGGGGCCTCGAGCAATCAGCCCCAGCATTTT. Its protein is CASSKGASSNQPQHF.

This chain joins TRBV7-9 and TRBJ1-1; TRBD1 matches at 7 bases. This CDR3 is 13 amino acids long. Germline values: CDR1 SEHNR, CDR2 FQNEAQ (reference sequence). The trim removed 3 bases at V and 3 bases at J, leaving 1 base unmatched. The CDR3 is CASSFTGDTEAFF. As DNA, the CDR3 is TGTGCCAGCAGCTTCACAGGGGACACTGAAGCTTTCTTT.

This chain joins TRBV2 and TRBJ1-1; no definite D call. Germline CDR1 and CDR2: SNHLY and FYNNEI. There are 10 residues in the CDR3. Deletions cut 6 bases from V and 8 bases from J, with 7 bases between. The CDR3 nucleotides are TGTGCCAGCAGGTACAGAGAAGCTTTCTTT. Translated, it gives CASRYREAFF.

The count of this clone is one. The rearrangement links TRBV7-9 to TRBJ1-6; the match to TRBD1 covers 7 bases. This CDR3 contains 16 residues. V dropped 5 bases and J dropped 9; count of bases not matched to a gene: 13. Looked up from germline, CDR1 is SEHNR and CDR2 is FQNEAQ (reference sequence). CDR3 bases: TGTGCCAGCAGCCGGGGGGGGACAGCCCAGGGTTCACCCCTCCACTTT. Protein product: CASSRGGTAQGSPLHF.

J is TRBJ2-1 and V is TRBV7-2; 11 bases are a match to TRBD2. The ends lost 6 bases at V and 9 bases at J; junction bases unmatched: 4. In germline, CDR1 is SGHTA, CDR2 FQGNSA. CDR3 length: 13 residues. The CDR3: CASRLAGAGEQFF. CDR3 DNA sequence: TGTGCCAGCAGACTAGCGGGGGCGGGTGAGCAGTTCTTC.